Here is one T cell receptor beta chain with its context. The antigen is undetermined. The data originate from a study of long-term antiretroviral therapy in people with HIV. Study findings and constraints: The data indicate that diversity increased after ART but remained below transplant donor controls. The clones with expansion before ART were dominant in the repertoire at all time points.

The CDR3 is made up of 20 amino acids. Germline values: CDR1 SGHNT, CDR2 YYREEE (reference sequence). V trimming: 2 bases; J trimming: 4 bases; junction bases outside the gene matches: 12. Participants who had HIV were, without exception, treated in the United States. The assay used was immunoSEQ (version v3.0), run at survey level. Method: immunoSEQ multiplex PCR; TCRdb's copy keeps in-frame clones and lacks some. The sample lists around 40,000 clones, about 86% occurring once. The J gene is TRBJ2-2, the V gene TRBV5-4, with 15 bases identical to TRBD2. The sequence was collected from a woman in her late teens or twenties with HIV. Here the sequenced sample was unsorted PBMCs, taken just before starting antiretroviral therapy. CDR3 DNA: TGTGCCAGCAGCTTAGGGACTAGCGGGAGGACCCCAAGGGCCACCGGGGAGCTGTTTTTT. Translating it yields CASSLGTSGRTPRATGELFF.